Below are 12 T cell receptor beta chains sequenced from a single sample in a study of T cells in localized non-small cell lung cancer. Assay: immunoSEQ multiplex PCR; the TCRdb copy retains only in-frame clones and omits some. This sample carries tens of thousands of clones, just over 90% of them seen once, and the ten largest clones take 7.1%. The sample consisted of peripheral blood, taken before any cancer treatment. All receptors come from a female donor over 55 with stage I lung adenocarcinoma.

V is TRBV11-2 and J is TRBJ2-3; 10 bases are a match to TRBD2. The CDR3 extends over 15 amino acids. In germline, CDR1 is SGHAT, CDR2 FQNNGV. V was clipped by 5 bases and J by 1 base; unmatched bases: 3. The CDR3 is CASSPTSGGTDTQYF. The CDR3 bases are TGTGCCAGCAGCCCCACTAGCGGGGGCACAGATACGCAGTATTTT.

A single count supports this clone. The rearrangement joins TRBV5-1 to TRBJ2-6; D is unresolved. The CDR3 is 17 amino acids. Per the germline V gene, CDR1 is SGHRS and CDR2 is YFSETQ. V lost 5 bases, J lost 0 bases, and 15 bases lay in between. The CDR3 nucleotides are TGCGCCAGCAGGGAAGTGTATCGGAGCTCTGGGGCCAACGTCCTGACTTTC. Its protein product is CASREVYRSSGANVLTF.

CDR3 DNA: TGTGCCAGCAGCTTAGCGGCCACTGAAGCTTTCTTT. Protein product: CASSLAATEAFF. The V call is TRBV11-2, the J call TRBJ1-1; D is unclear. This CDR3 spans 12 amino acids. Germline lookup yields CDR1 SGHAT and CDR2 FQNNGV. V shed 1 base and J shed 4 bases, with 4 bases lying between them.

As to this clone: This sample includes further DNA sequences coding for the same CDR3. The chain combines TRBV19 with TRBJ1-5; D perhaps matches TRBD1 (5 bases). The germline V gene has CDR1 LNHDA and CDR2 SQIVND (reference sequence). V lost 2 bases, J lost 2 bases, and 7 bases lay in between. The CDR3 sequence is 14 residues long. In DNA form, the CDR3 reads TGTGCCAGTAGTATAACGGGGGGCAATCAGCCCCAGCATTTT. Residues: CASSITGGNQPQHF.

The chain links TRBV5-4 to TRBJ2-7, with D tentatively TRBD1 (5 bases). Germline V lookup: CDR1 SGHNT, CDR2 YYREEE (reference sequence). Trimming cost V 0 bases and J 1 base, with 8 bases left between them. This CDR3 contains 14 residues. For the CDR3, the DNA is TGTGCCAGCAGCTTGGAAGACAGATCCTACGAGCAGTACTTC. Translated: CASSLEDRSYEQYF.

This chain connects TRBV7-6 to TRBJ2-2, with 11 bases that match TRBD1. V dropped 5 bases and J dropped 6; count of bases not matched to a gene: 2. The CDR3 is 14 amino acids. Germline V lookup: CDR1 SGHVS, CDR2 FNYEAQ. CDR3 sequence (DNA): TGTGCCAGCAGCGGACAGGGGGCCGCCGGGGAGCTGTTTTTT. Protein product: CASSGQGAAGELFF.

The V gene is TRBV7-8, the J gene TRBJ2-7, with a weak D call TRBD1 (5 bases). V lost 5 bases to trimming and J lost 0 bases, with 17 bases between them. This CDR3 region has 16 residues. The germline gives CDR1 SGHVS, CDR2 FQNEAQ. The CDR3 loop reads CASSRFNTGDSYEQYF. CDR3 DNA: TGTGCCAGCAGCCGGTTTAACACAGGTGACTCCTACGAGCAGTACTTC.

The V gene is TRBV4-2, the J gene TRBJ1-3, with D uncertain. CDR3 length: 14 residues. Germline V CDR1 and CDR2: LGHNA, YNFKEQ. The ends were cut back, 0 bases at V and 1 base at J, with 4 bases in the middle. The CDR3 DNA sequence: TGTGCCAGCAGCCAAGACAGTTCTGGAAACACCATATATTTT. This codes for CASSQDSSGNTIYF.

The chain uses TRBV28 and TRBJ1-3; no firm D call. V was shortened by 4 bases and J by 2 bases, with 15 bases between the two germline ends. The CDR3 length is 16 residues. Germline assignment: CDR1 MDHEN and CDR2 SYDVKM. The CDR3 DNA reads as TGTGCCAGCAGTTCCCAAGTGGGGTCGACTGGAAACACCATATATTTT. It encodes CASSSQVGSTGNTIYF. The variable domain in full, with the rest retrieved from reference TRBV28 and TRBJ1-3, is DVKVTQSSRYLVKRTGEKVFLECVQDMDHENMFWYRQDPGLGLRLIYFSYDVKMKEKGDIPEGYSVSREKKERFSLILESASTNQTSMYLCASSSQVGSTGNTIYFGEGSWLTVV.

The chain recombines TRBV18 with TRBJ2-4; 10 positions agree with TRBD2. Losses at the gene ends were 1 base for V and 4 bases for J; bases not matched to a gene: 10. The CDR3 is 18 residues long. Germline V lookup: CDR1 KGHSH, CDR2 LQKENI. CDR3 loop: CASSPLPTSGAAKNIQYF. The CDR3 region has the DNA TGTGCCAGCTCACCACTCCCCACTAGCGGGGCGGCAAAAAACATTCAGTACTTC.

The V and J genes are TRBV28 and TRBJ2-3, with D perhaps matching TRBD2 (6 bases). Germline V gene sequence: CDR1 MDHEN, CDR2 SYDVKM. The V gene lost 5 bases and the J gene lost 2 bases, with 14 bases spanning the gap. The CDR3 spans 15 residues. The chain's CDR3 is CASSIPGLVTDTQYF. The CDR3 nucleotides are TGTGCCAGCAGTATCCCGGGACTTGTCACAGATACGCAGTATTTT. Together with reference TRBV28 and TRBJ2-3, the CDR3 gives the full variable domain: DVKVTQSSRYLVKRTGEKVFLECVQDMDHENMFWYRQDPGLGLRLIYFSYDVKMKEKGDIPEGYSVSREKKERFSLILESASTNQTSMYLCASSIPGLVTDTQYFGPGTRLTVL.

This rearrangement joins TRBV5-1 to TRBJ1-6, with D maybe TRBD1 (5 bases). The CDR3 loop spans 15 amino acids. CDR1 is SGHRS and CDR2 is YFSETQ in the germline V gene. The V and J ends lost 0 bases and 6 bases respectively, with 10 bases between them. CDR3 sequence (DNA): TGCGCCAGCAGCTTGGAAGGGACCCCTAATTCACCCCTCCACTTT. It translates to CASSLEGTPNSPLHF.